This T cell receptor beta chain was recovered during a study of cytomegalovirus exposure and HLA in healthy donors. General study points: The likely origin of a cluster of highly shared sequence variants was a sequencing artifact. TRBV6-2, TRBV6-3 and some other V segments were excluded as indistinguishable. A list of about 180 TCR beta chains associated with cytomegalovirus was given.

The CDR3 contains 14 residues. CDR1 and CDR2 from the germline V gene are SNHLY and FYNNEI. The PCR ran on 60 Vbeta and 13 Jbeta primers. Libraries were prepared by immunoSEQ multiplex PCR; TCRdb keeps only in-frame clonotypes and omits some of them. The sample lists 210,000 or so clones; about three quarters were seen once. This clone has more than one count but fewer than ten. Its antigen is not known. Its ends do not fully match the called genes, so a read error is possible. Sequenced sample: PBMCs. This chain uses TRBV2 with TRBJ1-3, with D tentatively TRBD1 (6 bases). This receptor was obtained from a woman in her 30s in good health and CMV-seropositive. The CDR3 loop reads CAIGGQSSANTIYF. For the CDR3, the DNA is TGTGCCATCGGAGGACAGAGCTCTGCAAACACCATATATTTT.